This TCR beta chain was identified in a study of blood T cell repertoires in COVID-19. Trimming at V came to 8 bases and at J to 6 bases, leaving 9 bases not matched to a gene. Germline CDR1 and CDR2: SNHLY and FYNNEI. The CDR3 runs 15 residues. In the original workflow: Estimation of nucleated cell counts relied on the amplification of reference gene primers. Here immunoSEQ multiplex PCR was the method, and the copy in TCRdb shows in-frame clones only, minus some. That table is the source of V, J and clone size, and D and trimming were worked out from the DNA. Of about 170,000 clones in the sample, 75% to 90% were seen once.

The rearrangement uses TRBV2 and TRBJ2-3, with TRBD2 matching 12 bases. Sequences were obtained from PBMCs or T cells enriched from blood (not recorded which). The sequence was obtained from a woman between 18 and 29 years old who had recovered from COVID-19. The CDR3: CASYMTSGGLDTQYF. The CDR3 coding sequence is TGTGCCAGCTATATGACTAGCGGGGGCCTGGATACGCAGTATTTT.